A selection of T cell receptor beta chains follows, all from one sample in a study of cytomegalovirus exposure and HLA in healthy donors. Assay: immunoSEQ multiplex PCR; the TCRdb copy retains only in-frame clones and omits some. The sample yields about 160,000 clones, 80% seen once. The sample comprised PBMCs. The receptor set was obtained from a young man in good health and CMV-seropositive. Both conserved end residues are part of each CDR3. D genes are given only for firm matches. Part of the rows lack a size; the others show once, few, many or a class for expanded clones.

V	D	J	size	CDR3	DNA
TRBV19	-	TRBJ1-6	-	CASSIGSETGVNSPLHF	TGTGCCAGTAGTATAGGATCCGAGACAGGAGTAAATTCACCCCTCCACTTT
TRBV7-2	TRBD2	TRBJ2-7	-	CASSLEASGVTSSYEQYF	TGTGCCAGCAGCTTAGAGGCTAGCGGGGTGACGAGCTCCTACGAGCAGTACTTC
TRBV2	TRBD1	TRBJ2-7	-	CASSDILRGSRTGPSYEQYF	TGTGCCAGCAGTGATATATTGAGGGGTTCCCGGACAGGGCCCTCCTACGAGCAGTACTTC
TRBV5-1	TRBD1	TRBJ1-1	once	CASSLRTGNTEAFF	TGCGCCAGCAGCCTACGGACAGGGAACACTGAAGCTTTCTTT
TRBV6-6	-	TRBJ1-1	-	CASSYSGGMNTEAFF	TGTGCCAGCAGTTACTCGGGGGGGATGAACACTGAAGCTTTCTTT
TRBV10-3	-	TRBJ2-7	-	CAISESRQGYYEQYF	TGTGCCATCAGTGAGTCGCGGCAGGGATACTACGAGCAGTACTTC
TRBV4-1	TRBD2	TRBJ2-1	-	CASSQDPAGATSYNEQFF	TGCGCCAGCAGCCAAGATCCAGCGGGAGCCACCTCCTACAATGAGCAGTTCTTC
TRBV6-5	-	TRBJ1-2	-	CASSSPGRGSYGYTF	TGTGCCAGCAGTTCGCCGGGTCGAGGATCCTATGGCTACACCTTC
TRBV18	-	TRBJ1-2	-	CASSPGVGDYGYTF	TGTGCCAGCTCACCAGGGGTGGGAGACTATGGCTACACCTTC
TRBV5-1	-	TRBJ2-7	-	CASSLAGDETAYEQYF	TGCGCCAGCAGCTTGGCCGGGGATGAGACGGCATACGAGCAGTACTTC
TRBV6-5	-	TRBJ2-7	-	CASSWGKDSFEQYF	TGTGCCAGCAGTTGGGGGAAGGACAGCTTCGAGCAGTACTTC
TRBV11-3	-	TRBJ2-1	-	CASSNSLGGNEQFF	TGTGCCAGCAGCAACTCTCTTGGGGGGAATGAGCAGTTCTTC
TRBV7-2	TRBD1	TRBJ2-3	-	CASSPVTGIWRTDTQYF	TGTGCCAGCAGCCCTGTGACAGGGATTTGGCGAACAGATACGCAGTATTTT
TRBV11-2	-	TRBJ2-7	-	CASSLDHYEQYF	TGTGCCAGCAGCTTAGATCATTACGAGCAGTACTTC
TRBV23-1	-	TRBJ1-2	-	CASSQPCRSGDYGYTF	TGCGCCAGCAGTCAACCGTGTCGCTCGGGGGACTATGGCTACACCTTC
TRBV9	-	TRBJ2-5	-	CASSVARGGRGQETQYF	TGTGCCAGCAGCGTAGCTAGGGGAGGTAGGGGACAAGAGACCCAGTACTTC
TRBV28	-	TRBJ1-1	-	CASTDLNTEAFF	TGTGCCAGCACCGACTTGAACACTGAAGCTTTCTTT
TRBV5-4	TRBD2	TRBJ2-7	-	CASSLGTTPNYEQYF	TGTGCCAGCAGCTTAGGGACTACCCCTAACTACGAGCAGTACTTC
TRBV6-1	-	TRBJ1-4	once	CASSDRGLLGEKLFF	TGTGCCAGCAGTGACAGGGGACTATTAGGTGAAAAACTGTTTTTT
TRBV6-6	TRBD1	TRBJ1-3	-	CASRAGTGSGNTIYF	TGTGCCAGCAGGGCAGGGACAGGCTCTGGAAACACCATATATTTT
TRBV6-6	TRBD1	TRBJ1-1	-	CASSRTGVTEAFF	TGTGCCAGCAGTCGGACAGGGGTCACTGAAGCTTTCTTT
TRBV12-2	-	TRBJ2-3	-	CASRFPERGSGEDTQYF	TGTGCAAGTCGCTTCCCCGAGCGCGGGAGCGGGGAAGATACGCAGTATTTT
TRBV14	-	TRBJ2-1	few	CASSQQGHEQFF	TGTGCCAGCAGCCAGCAGGGTCATGAGCAGTTCTTC
TRBV2	TRBD2	TRBJ2-1	once	CASRAGGSSYNEQFF	TGTGCCAGCAGAGCGGGAGGGAGCTCTTACAATGAGCAGTTCTTC
TRBV6-1	TRBD2	TRBJ2-3	-	CASNLAGGGTDTQYF	TGTGCCAGTAATCTAGCGGGAGGGGGGACAGATACGCAGTATTTT
TRBV19	-	TRBJ1-3	-	CASRNRTASGNTIYF	TGTGCCAGTAGAAACAGGACAGCCTCTGGAAACACCATATATTTT
TRBV27	TRBD1	TRBJ1-2	few	CASSSLSGQGAYGYTF	TGTGCCAGCAGTTCCCTTTCTGGACAGGGGGCCTATGGCTACACCTTC
TRBV19	-	TRBJ2-7	-	CASSMGRQAYEQYF	TGTGCCAGTAGTATGGGGAGACAGGCCTACGAGCAGTACTTC
TRBV6-1	TRBD1	TRBJ1-1	-	CASSEARTGPEAFF	TGTGCCAGCAGTGAAGCGCGGACAGGGCCTGAAGCTTTCTTT
TRBV30	-	TRBJ1-2	few	CAWSFLRGESYGYTF	TGTGCCTGGAGTTTTCTCCGGGGGGAATCTTATGGCTACACCTTC
TRBV6-5	TRBD1	TRBJ1-3	-	CASSYAGGISGNTIYF	TGTGCCAGCAGTTACGCAGGGGGGATCTCTGGAAACACCATATATTTT
TRBV19	-	TRBJ1-5	once	CATTKREFQPQHF	TGTGCCACCACGAAAAGGGAGTTTCAGCCCCAGCATTTT
TRBV4-3	TRBD1	TRBJ1-5	-	CASSQDTGEGPQHF	TGCGCCAGCAGCCAAGATACAGGGGAAGGGCCCCAGCATTTT
TRBV9	-	TRBJ2-3	-	CASSYSGTSTDTQYF	TGTGCCAGCAGTTATAGCGGAACTAGCACAGATACGCAGTATTTT
TRBV4-1	-	TRBJ2-3	once	CASSQEGVSPNTQYF	TGCGCCAGCAGCCAAGAGGGAGTCTCCCCGAATACGCAGTATTTT